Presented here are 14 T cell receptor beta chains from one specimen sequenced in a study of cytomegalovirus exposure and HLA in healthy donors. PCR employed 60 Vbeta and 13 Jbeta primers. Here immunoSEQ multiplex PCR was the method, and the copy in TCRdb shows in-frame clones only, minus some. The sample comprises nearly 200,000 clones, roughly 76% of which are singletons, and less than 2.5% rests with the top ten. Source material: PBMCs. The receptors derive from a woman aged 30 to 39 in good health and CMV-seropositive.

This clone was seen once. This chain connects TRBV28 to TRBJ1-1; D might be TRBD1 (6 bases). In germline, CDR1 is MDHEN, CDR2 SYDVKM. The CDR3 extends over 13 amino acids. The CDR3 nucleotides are TGTGCTCTACGGGGGGGGGCTAACACTGAAGCTTTCTTT. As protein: CALRGGANTEAFF.

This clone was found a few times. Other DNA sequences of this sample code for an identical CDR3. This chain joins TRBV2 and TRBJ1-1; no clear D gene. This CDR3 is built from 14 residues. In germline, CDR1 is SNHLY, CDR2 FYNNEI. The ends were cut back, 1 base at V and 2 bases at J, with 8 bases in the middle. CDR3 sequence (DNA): TGTGCCAGCAGTGAAGGCGGCAGAAACACTGAAGCTTTCTTT. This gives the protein CASSEGGRNTEAFF.

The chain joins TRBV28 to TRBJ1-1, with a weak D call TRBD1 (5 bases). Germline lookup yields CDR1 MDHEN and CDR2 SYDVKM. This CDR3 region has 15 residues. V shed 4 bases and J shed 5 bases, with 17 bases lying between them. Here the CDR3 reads CASSSVKGQRTEAFF. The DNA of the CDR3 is TGTGCCAGCAGTTCGGTAAAGGGGCAGAGGACTGAAGCTTTCTTT. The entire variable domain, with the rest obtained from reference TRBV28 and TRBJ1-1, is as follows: DVKVTQSSRYLVKRTGEKVFLECVQDMDHENMFWYRQDPGLGLRLIYFSYDVKMKEKGDIPEGYSVSREKKERFSLILESASTNQTSMYLCASSSVKGQRTEAFFGQGTRLTVV.

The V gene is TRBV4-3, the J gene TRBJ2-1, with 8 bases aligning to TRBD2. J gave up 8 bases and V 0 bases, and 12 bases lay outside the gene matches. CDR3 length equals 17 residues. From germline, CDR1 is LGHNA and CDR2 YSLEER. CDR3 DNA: TGCGCCAGCAGCCAAGAACCCCCCAGCGGGAGTGGGCATGAGCAGTTCTTC. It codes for CASSQEPPSGSGHEQFF.

CDR3 bases: TGTGCCAGCAGTCCCCTACTCGGGGGGGCCAACGTCCTGACTTTC. Residues: CASSPLLGGANVLTF. This chain links TRBV27 with TRBJ2-6; D gene ambiguous. Germline V gene data show CDR1 as MNHEY and CDR2 as SMNVEV (reference sequence). V lost 5 bases and J 4 bases, leaving 12 bases between the germline ends. The CDR3 spans 15 residues.

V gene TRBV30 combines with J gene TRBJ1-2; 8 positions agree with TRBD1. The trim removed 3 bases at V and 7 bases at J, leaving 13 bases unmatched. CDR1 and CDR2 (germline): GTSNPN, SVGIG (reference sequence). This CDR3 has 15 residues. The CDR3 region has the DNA TGTGCCTGGAGGCCGGGACAGGTAGTTAATGTTGGCTACACCTTC. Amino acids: CAWRPGQVVNVGYTF.

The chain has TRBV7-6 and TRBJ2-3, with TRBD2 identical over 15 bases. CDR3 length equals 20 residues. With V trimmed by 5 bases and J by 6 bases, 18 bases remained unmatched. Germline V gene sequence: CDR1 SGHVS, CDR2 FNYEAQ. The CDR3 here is CASSHPGGAGTSGGWDTQYF. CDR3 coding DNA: TGTGCCAGCAGCCACCCGGGAGGGGCCGGGACTAGCGGGGGGTGGGATACGCAGTATTTT.

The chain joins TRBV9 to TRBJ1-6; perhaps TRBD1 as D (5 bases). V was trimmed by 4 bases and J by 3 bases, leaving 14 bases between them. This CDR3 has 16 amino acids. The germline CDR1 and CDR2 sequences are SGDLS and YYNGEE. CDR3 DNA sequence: TGTGCCAGCAGCCCTACAGGTGAAGGCTATAATTCACCCCTCCACTTT. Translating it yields CASSPTGEGYNSPLHF.

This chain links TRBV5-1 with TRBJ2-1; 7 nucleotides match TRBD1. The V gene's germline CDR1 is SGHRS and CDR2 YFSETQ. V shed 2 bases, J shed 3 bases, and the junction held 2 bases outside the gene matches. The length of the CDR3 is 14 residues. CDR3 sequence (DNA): TGCGCCAGCAGCTTCCGGGACAGCTACAATGAGCAGTTCTTC. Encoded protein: CASSFRDSYNEQFF.

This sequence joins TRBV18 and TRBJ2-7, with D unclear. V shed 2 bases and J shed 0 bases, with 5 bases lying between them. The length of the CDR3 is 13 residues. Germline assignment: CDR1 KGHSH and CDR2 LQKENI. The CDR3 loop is CASSPGSSYEQYF. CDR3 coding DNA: TGTGCCAGCTCACCAGGCAGCTCCTACGAGCAGTACTTC.

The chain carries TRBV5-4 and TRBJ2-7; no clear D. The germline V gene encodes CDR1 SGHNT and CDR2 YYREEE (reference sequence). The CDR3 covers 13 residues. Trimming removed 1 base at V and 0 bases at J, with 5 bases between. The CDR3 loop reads CASSLTYSYEQYF. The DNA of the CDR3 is TGTGCCAGCAGCTTGACATACTCCTACGAGCAGTACTTC.

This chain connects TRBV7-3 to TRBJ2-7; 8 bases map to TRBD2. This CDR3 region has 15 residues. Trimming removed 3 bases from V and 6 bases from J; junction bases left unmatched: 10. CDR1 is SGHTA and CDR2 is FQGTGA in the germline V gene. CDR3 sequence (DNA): TGTGCCAGCAGCTTGCTTCCTCCGGGAGGGGGCGAGCAGTACTTC. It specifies CASSLLPPGGGEQYF.

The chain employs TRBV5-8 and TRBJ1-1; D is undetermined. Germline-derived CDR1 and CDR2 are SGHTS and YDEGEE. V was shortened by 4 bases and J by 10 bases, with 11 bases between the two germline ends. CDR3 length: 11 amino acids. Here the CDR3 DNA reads TGTGCCAGCAGCCCGGGATTGGGAGCTTTCTTT. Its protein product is CASSPGLGAFF.

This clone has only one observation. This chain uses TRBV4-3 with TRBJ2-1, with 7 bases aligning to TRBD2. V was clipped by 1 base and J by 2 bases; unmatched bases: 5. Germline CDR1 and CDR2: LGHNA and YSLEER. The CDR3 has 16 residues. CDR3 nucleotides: TGCGCCAGCAGCCAAGTGGGGGGGGTGACCTACAATGAGCAGTTCTTC. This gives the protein CASSQVGGVTYNEQFF.